Below are 22 T cell receptor beta chains sequenced from a single sample in a study of CD8+CD57+ T cells in acquired aplastic anemia. CDR3 and TCR beta VDJ profiling relied on a genomic DNA template. One entry per CDR3 protein, called by TCRdb with MiXCR from the reads. The data contain about 130,000 distinct CDR3 sequences, around two fifths of them seen just once; the ten biggest clones take up under 9%. Sequenced sample: sorted CD4+, CD8+, or CD8+CD57+ T cells (not recorded which) from PBMCs. Receptors were obtained from a human donor in good health, serving as a control.

V gene TRBV9 combines with J gene TRBJ1-4; 9 nucleotides agree with TRBD1. Looked up from germline, CDR1 is SGDLS and CDR2 is YYNGEE. The junction had 9 bases not matched to a gene; V was cut back by 2 bases and J by 7 bases. The CDR3 contains 16 residues. CDR3 residues: CASSVRATGGFEKLFF. CDR3 nucleotide sequence: TGTGCCAGCAGCGTCCGCGCGACAGGGGGGTTTGAAAAACTGTTTTTT.

Notes on this clonotype: The junction departs from the called germline gene at one end, perhaps through a read error. The rearrangement uses TRBV29-1 and TRBJ2-7, with TRBD2 matching 10 bases. The CDR3 is 14 residues long. Germline assignment: CDR1 SQVTM and CDR2 ANQGSEA. In DNA form, the CDR3 reads TGTGCCAGCAGCGTACTAGCGGGGACTTACGAGCAGTACTTC. It specifies CASSVLAGTYEQYF.

This clonotype was recorded many times. CDR3 DNA sequence: TGTGCCATTCGAGTAGAAAAGGTCGGCAATCAGCCCCAGCATTTT. Its translation: CAIRVEKVGNQPQHF. The V gene is TRBV10-3, the J gene TRBJ1-5; D uncertain. V lost 9 bases and J lost 2, with 17 bases in between. This CDR3 has 15 residues. The germline V gene has CDR1 ENHRY and CDR2 SYGVKD.

This clonotype was found a few times. This chain uses TRBV15 with TRBJ2-1, with 9 bases matching TRBD2. Per germline, CDR1 LNHNV and CDR2 YYDKDF (reference sequence). This CDR3 is 17 amino acids long. Trimming took 3 bases from V and 10 from J; bases not matched to a gene: 16. The CDR3 DNA reads as TGTGCCACCAGCAGCCTACCGGGAGTAGCGGGAGTTAACGAGCAGTTCTTC. This encodes CATSSLPGVAGVNEQFF.

The gene calls are TRBV2 and TRBJ2-2; D might be TRBD1 (6 bases). Germline-derived CDR1 and CDR2 are SNHLY and FYNNEI. V dropped 6 bases and J dropped 8 bases, with 13 bases sitting between them. This CDR3 contains 13 residues. The CDR3 region has the DNA TGTGCCAGCAGAGACAGGTTACGAGGGGAGCTGTTTTTT. Translating gives CASRDRLRGELFF.

This clonotype was recorded at least ten times. The chain has TRBV25-1 and TRBJ1-4; 7 bases are shared with TRBD1. CDR1 and CDR2 (germline): MGHDK, SYGVNS. The CDR3 is 15 amino acids. V shed 2 bases, J shed 8 bases, and the junction held 8 bases outside the gene matches. CDR3 region: CASSERQGGGEKLFF. CDR3 bases: TGTGCCAGCAGTGAAAGACAGGGAGGAGGCGAAAAACTGTTTTTT. Variable domain in full (rest from reference TRBV25-1 and TRBJ1-4): EADIYQTPRYLVIGTGKKITLECSQTMGHDKMYWYQQDPGMELHLIHYSYGVNSTEKGDLSSESTVSRIRTEHFPLTLESARPSHTSQYLCASSERQGGGEKLFFGSGTQLSVL.

This clonotype has ten or more counts. This chain links TRBV2 with TRBJ1-1; no firm D call. V was trimmed by 8 bases and J by 7 bases, leaving 17 bases between them. The CDR3 covers 13 residues. Germline V gene lookup returns CDR1 SNHLY and CDR2 FYNNEI. The CDR3: CASREEWTGEAFF. In DNA form, the CDR3 reads TGTGCCAGCCGGGAGGAATGGACGGGTGAAGCTTTCTTT.

This clonotype has a count of ten or more. V is TRBV24-1 and J is TRBJ2-3; 8 bases are shared with TRBD2. There are 13 residues in the CDR3. CDR1 is KGHDR and CDR2 is SFDVKD in the germline V gene. With 7 bases clipped from V and 7 bases from J, the junction kept 6 bases outside the gene matches. The DNA of the CDR3 is TGTGCCACCAGCGCGGGGGGATCATATACGCAGTATTTT. Amino acid sequence: CATSAGGSYTQYF.

There are many counts of this clonotype. The chain is built from TRBV6-2 or TRBV6-3 and TRBJ1-1, with 12 bases identical to TRBD1. The germline V gene encodes CDR1 MNHEY and CDR2 SVGEGT. The J segment lost 0 bases and the V segment lost 5 bases, leaving 4 bases of the junction unmatched. The CDR3 spans 16 residues. CDR3 residues: CASSLGTGGVNTEAFF. CDR3 sequence (DNA): TGTGCCAGCAGTCTTGGGACAGGGGGCGTGAACACTGAAGCTTTCTTT.

The sample holds many counts of this clonotype. The genes are TRBV4-1 and TRBJ2-1; D possibly corresponds to TRBD2 (7 bases). CDR3 length equals 14 residues. Looked up from germline, CDR1 is MGHRA and CDR2 is YSYEKL. Trimming shortened V by 1 base and J by 9 bases, and 13 bases separated the two germline ends. This CDR3 reads CASSQVVGGPEQFF. CDR3 DNA: TGCGCCAGCAGCCAAGTAGTCGGGGGGCCTGAGCAGTTCTTC.

At least ten counts were recorded for this clonotype. The gene calls are TRBV7-6 and TRBJ2-2; 11 nucleotides align to TRBD2. Germline V gene data show CDR1 as SGHVS and CDR2 as FNYEAQ. With 0 bases clipped from V and 1 base from J, the junction kept 4 bases outside the gene matches. The CDR3 totals 18 residues. This CDR3 reads CASSLALLAGGNTGELFF. The CDR3 coding sequence is TGTGCCAGCAGCTTAGCGCTTCTAGCGGGGGGGAACACCGGGGAGCTGTTTTTT.

This clonotype showed up just a few times. Here the CDR3 DNA reads TGTGCCAGCAGAGGGACTGGATACTACGAGCAGTACTTC. It encodes CASRGTGYYEQYF. This chain links TRBV2 with TRBJ2-7, with D tentatively TRBD2 (6 bases). This CDR3 has 13 amino acids. The V and J ends lost 6 bases and 3 bases respectively, with 12 bases between them. Germline lookup yields CDR1 SNHLY and CDR2 FYNNEI.

This clonotype has a count of ten or more. The chain links TRBV9 to TRBJ1-2; D may be TRBD1 (6 bases). V lost 4 bases and J 8 bases, leaving 24 bases between the germline ends. The germline CDR1 and CDR2 sequences are SGDLS and YYNGEE. This CDR3 has 16 amino acids. CDR3 sequence (DNA): TGTGCCAGCAGCCCCCGATTGTCGACAGGAGGCTTCGGCTACACCTTC. This translates into CASSPRLSTGGFGYTF.

Comments on this clonotype: A much larger clonotype is one base distant, so this may be a read error. This chain connects TRBV4-1 to TRBJ1-3; the D is unclear. The CDR3 loop spans 16 amino acids. Germline values: CDR1 MGHRA, CDR2 YSYEKL. CDR3 residues: CASSQGAGIGGNTVYF. The DNA of the CDR3 is TGCGCCAGCAGCCAAGGAGCGGGGATAGGTGGAAACACCGTATATTTT.

This clonotype was recorded at least ten times. The chain has TRBV7-8 and TRBJ2-1; TRBD1 is a possible D gene (6 bases). This CDR3 has 15 residues. The ends were cut back, 1 base at V and 5 bases at J, with 12 bases in the middle. Germline CDR1 SGHVS, CDR2 FQNEAQ. The CDR3 sequence: CASSLVRGRHNEQFF. The CDR3 bases are TGTGCCAGCAGCTTAGTCAGGGGAAGACACAATGAGCAGTTCTTC.

V usage is TRBV7-9 and J usage is TRBJ2-7; the D call may be TRBD1 or TRBD2 (5 bases each). Trimming removed 1 base at V and 3 bases at J, with 10 bases between. The CDR3 is 14 amino acids. Germline V CDR1 and CDR2: SEHNR, FQNEAQ (reference sequence). The CDR3 region is CASSLVPGSYEQYF. As DNA, the CDR3 is TGTGCCAGCAGCTTAGTTCCAGGGAGCTACGAGCAGTACTTC.

Many counts were recorded for this clonotype. The chain carries TRBV4-2 and TRBJ1-5; D gene uncertain. V was trimmed by 1 base and J by 5 bases, leaving 12 bases between them. The CDR3 contains 15 residues. Germline V lookup: CDR1 LGHNA, CDR2 YNFKEQ. The CDR3 nucleotides are TGTGCCAGCAGCCAAGCGGGGAGAGATCATCAGCCCCAGCATTTT. This translates into CASSQAGRDHQPQHF.

Remarks on this clonotype: The conserved phenylalanine or tryptophan normally closing the CDR3 is absent here, so this likely arose from a read error. The rearrangement uses TRBV7-7 and TRBJ2-5; TRBD1 is a possible D gene (7 bases). This CDR3 comprises 15 residues. Trimming removed 3 bases at V and 0 bases at J, with 11 bases between. Germline-derived CDR1 and CDR2 are SSHAT and FNYEAQ (reference sequence). The chain's CDR3 is CASSLGGTDQETQYL. Written as DNA, the CDR3 is TGTGCCAGCAGCTTGGGCGGGACAGACCAAGAGACCCAGTACCTC.

Concerning this clonotype itself: A junction end diverges from the germline sequence, so it may reflect a read error. CDR3 protein: CASSERGSSGNTICF. The CDR3 DNA reads as TGTGCCAGCAGCGAGAGGGGGAGCTCTGGAAACACCATATGTTTT. The chain combines TRBV9 with TRBJ1-3; tentative D call: TRBD1 (6 bases). Germline V gene lookup returns CDR1 SGDLS and CDR2 YYNGEE. The CDR3 totals 15 residues.

This clonotype was found many times. The chain couples TRBV5-4 to TRBJ2-3, with D perhaps TRBD1 (6 bases). The ends were cut back, 0 bases at V and 6 bases at J, with 11 bases in the middle. Germline lookup yields CDR1 SGHNT and CDR2 YYREEE (reference sequence). The length of the CDR3 is 14 residues. The CDR3 DNA follows: TGTGCCAGCAGCTTGGGCTACAGGGCGGATACGCAGTATTTT. Translated: CASSLGYRADTQYF.

This clonotype showed up many times. The chain uses TRBV28 and TRBJ1-6; 7 bases are a match to TRBD1. Germline CDR1 and CDR2: MDHEN and SYDVKM. The CDR3 has 14 amino acids. The V gene end was trimmed by 7 bases and the J gene end by 6 bases; junction bases not matched to a gene: 6. CDR3 sequence (DNA): TGTGCCAGCACCCCGGGACAGCCTAATTCACCCCTCCACTTT. Protein product: CASTPGQPNSPLHF.

Only a few counts were recorded for this clonotype. This chain uses TRBV11-2 with TRBJ1-6; 7 bases align to TRBD1. Looked up from germline, CDR1 is SGHAT and CDR2 is FQNNGV. The trim removed 6 bases at V and 4 bases at J, leaving 18 bases unmatched. CDR3 length: 19 residues. This chain's CDR3 is CASSQSGGRPDFYNSPLHF. For the CDR3, the DNA is TGTGCCAGCAGTCAATCAGGGGGAAGGCCGGACTTTTATAATTCACCCCTCCACTTT.